A single sample is the source of the 21 T cell receptor beta chains below, sequenced in a study of blood T cell repertoires in COVID-19. Assay: immunoSEQ multiplex PCR; the TCRdb copy retains only in-frame clones and omits some. Of approximately 300,000 clones in the sample, around 87% were seen once. The sample comprised PBMCs or T cells enriched from blood (not recorded which). All receptors come from a woman in her twenties or thirties who had recovered from COVID-19.

This chain joins TRBV29-1 and TRBJ2-2, with D possibly being TRBD1 (6 bases). The CDR3 length is 13 residues. Germline V gene sequence: CDR1 SQVTM, CDR2 ANQGSEA. Trimming pared 4 bases from V and 5 bases from J, leaving 11 bases between. In DNA form, the CDR3 reads TGCAGCGTTGGTGGGGGCTGGACCGGGGAGCTGTTTTTT. Amino acid sequence: CSVGGGWTGELFF.

This clone was observed once. The CDR3 nucleotides are TGTGCCAGCAGTTTAGACCTTTGGACAGGACGGTTCTTC. It encodes CASSLDLWTGRFF. The chain combines TRBV27 with TRBJ2-1; 7 nucleotides align to TRBD1. Germline V lookup: CDR1 MNHEY, CDR2 SMNVEV (reference sequence). This CDR3 is built from 13 residues. Trimming removed 2 bases from V and 15 bases from J; junction bases left unmatched: 10.

V gene TRBV11-2 combines with J gene TRBJ1-4; 9 positions match TRBD1. The CDR3 has 14 residues. The V segment lost 5 bases and the J segment 7 bases; nucleotides outside the gene matches: 5. The V gene's germline CDR1 is SGHAT and CDR2 FQNNGV. CDR3 coding DNA: TGTGCCAGCAGCCGCACAGGGGGCGGTGAAAAACTGTTTTTT. It is translated as CASSRTGGGEKLFF.

J is TRBJ1-1 and V is TRBV6-5, with D possibly TRBD1 on 5 matching bases. The germline V gene has CDR1 MNHEY and CDR2 SVGAGI. The CDR3 is made up of 16 amino acids. Trimming cost V 0 bases and J 6 bases, with 17 bases left between them. The CDR3 bases are TGTGCCAGCAGTTACTCGTTTTGGGGGGACCTCCCTGAAGCTTTCTTT. As protein: CASSYSFWGDLPEAFF.

The chain links TRBV11-1 to TRBJ2-7; D perhaps matches TRBD2 (6 bases). V was trimmed by 3 bases and J by 4 bases, leaving 7 bases between them. Germline lookup yields CDR1 SGHAT and CDR2 FQDESV (reference sequence). This CDR3 has 12 residues. The CDR3 nucleotides read TGTGCCAGCAGCTTTCGGGAGTACGAGCAGTACTTC. Translated, it gives CASSFREYEQYF.

The V gene is TRBV6-5, the J gene TRBJ1-6; 8 bases fit TRBD1. The CDR3 length is 16 residues. V lost 2 bases, J lost 8 bases, and 8 bases stayed unmatched. The germline V gene has CDR1 MNHEY and CDR2 SVGAGI. CDR3 protein: CASSYQGAGWDSPLHF. The CDR3 DNA follows: TGTGCCAGCAGTTACCAGGGGGCAGGGTGGGATTCACCCCTCCACTTT.

The J gene is TRBJ1-1, the V gene TRBV3-1 (or the pseudogene TRBV3-2); TRBD1 aligns across 12 bases. V was pared by 7 bases and J by 5 bases, with 11 bases of the junction left unmatched. The CDR3 is 16 amino acids. Germline loops: CDR1 LGHDT, CDR2 YNNKEL (reference sequence). The chain's CDR3 is CASTHGTGGLRTEAFF. The CDR3 DNA is TGTGCCAGCACCCACGGGACAGGGGGCTTAAGGACTGAAGCTTTCTTT.

This sequence joins TRBV7-9 and TRBJ1-6, with TRBD1 matching 9 bases. The V gene end was trimmed by 8 bases and the J gene end by 7 bases; junction bases not matched to a gene: 9. The CDR3 length is 15 residues. CDR1 and CDR2 from the germline V gene are SEHNR and FQNEAQ (reference sequence). In nucleotides, the CDR3 is TGTGCCAGCGGCGTGGAGGGACAGGGAAATTCACCCCTCCACTTT. This encodes CASGVEGQGNSPLHF.

V gene TRBV6-6 combines with J gene TRBJ1-2; D is possibly TRBD1 (6 bases). CDR3 length: 15 residues. CDR1 MNHNY and CDR2 SVGAGI come from the germline V gene (reference sequence). V dropped 2 bases and J dropped 8 bases, with 18 bases sitting between them. CDR3 residues: CASSYSRGGGEGYTF. CDR3 sequence (DNA): TGTGCCAGCAGTTACAGTAGGGGGGGCGGAGAGGGCTACACCTTC.

This rearrangement joins TRBV28 to TRBJ1-5; TRBD1 aligns across 11 bases. V was clipped by 2 bases and J by 6 bases; unmatched bases: 3. The CDR3 is 15 amino acids. In germline, CDR1 is MDHEN, CDR2 SYDVKM. CDR3 sequence reads: CASSLGQGAGQPQHF. CDR3 DNA: TGTGCCAGCAGTTTAGGACAGGGGGCGGGTCAGCCCCAGCATTTT.

This clone was seen a single time. The chain carries TRBV5-1 and TRBJ2-7; 8 bases match TRBD1. V was pared by 4 bases and J by 5 bases, with 8 bases of the junction left unmatched. Germline CDR1 is SGHRS and CDR2 is YFSETQ. This CDR3 comprises 14 residues. The CDR3 DNA is TGCGCCAGCAGCCCGGGCAGGGGGCGGGACGAGCAGTACTTC. Its translation is CASSPGRGRDEQYF.

V is TRBV2 and J is TRBJ1-2; D is possibly TRBD1 (6 bases). With 5 bases removed from V and 6 bases from J, the gap between germline ends came to 13 bases. Germline CDR1 reads SNHLY; CDR2 reads FYNNEI. This CDR3 spans 13 amino acids. The DNA of the CDR3 is TGTGCCAGCAGTACCCAAAACAGGGATGGCTACACCTTC. It is translated as CASSTQNRDGYTF.

The V call is TRBV27, the J call TRBJ2-7; D gene unclear. CDR3 size: 14 residues. V gave up 4 bases and J gave up 2 bases, with 12 bases separating them. Germline assignment: CDR1 MNHEY and CDR2 SMNVEV (reference sequence). As DNA, the CDR3 is TGTGCCAGCAGTTCGACCCTAGAAGCCTACGAGCAGTACTTC. Encoded protein: CASSSTLEAYEQYF.

V is TRBV27 and J is TRBJ1-2; no clear D. Trimming took off 0 bases at V and 1 base at J, with 9 bases between the two ends. This CDR3 is built from 15 residues. Germline values: CDR1 MNHEY, CDR2 SMNVEV (reference sequence). CDR3 residues: CASSLSPLINYGYTF. In nucleotides, the CDR3 is TGTGCCAGCAGTTTATCTCCCCTAATTAACTATGGCTACACCTTC.

This clone was picked up one time. This chain joins TRBV6-1 and TRBJ1-2, with TRBD1 matching 8 bases. Germline V gene data show CDR1 as MNHNS and CDR2 as SASEGT. Losses at the gene ends were 3 bases for V and 2 bases for J; bases not matched to a gene: 11. The CDR3 runs 17 residues. CDR3 sequence: CASSDWDRYQLNYGYTF. The CDR3 DNA follows: TGTGCCAGCAGTGATTGGGACAGGTACCAATTAAACTATGGCTACACCTTC.

The CDR3 sequence: CAISDQGAGPQHF. The CDR3, as DNA: TGTGCCATCAGTGATCAGGGGGCTGGGCCCCAGCATTTT. The gene calls are TRBV10-3 and TRBJ1-5; 8 nucleotides line up with TRBD1. Trimming took 3 bases from V and 9 from J; bases not matched to a gene: 4. The CDR3 is 13 amino acids. Germline lookup yields CDR1 ENHRY and CDR2 SYGVKD.

This chain links TRBV7-9 with TRBJ2-2; the D is unclear. The CDR3 extends over 15 amino acids. Germline V gives CDR1 SEHNR, CDR2 FQNEAQ (reference sequence). Trimming cost V 7 bases and J 4 bases, with 16 bases left between them. This CDR3 is CASNPVLVATGELFF. The CDR3 DNA sequence: TGTGCCAGCAACCCGGTATTGGTCGCCACCGGGGAGCTGTTTTTT.

This clone was found a few times. The chain has TRBV27 and TRBJ2-7, with D possibly TRBD2 on 5 matching bases. V dropped 8 bases and J dropped 3 bases, with 11 bases sitting between them. CDR1 and CDR2 from the germline V gene are MNHEY and SMNVEV (reference sequence). The CDR3 runs 12 residues. CDR3 amino acids: CASFDTSYEQYF. CDR3 nucleotide sequence: TGTGCCAGCTTTGACACTAGCTACGAGCAGTACTTC.

This clone was found a few times. The CDR3 spells CASSSAAKETQYF. The CDR3 DNA follows: TGTGCCAGCAGCTCCGCCGCTAAAGAGACCCAGTACTTC. V is TRBV7-2 and J is TRBJ2-5, with D unresolved. V was cut by 4 bases and J by 3 bases, with 9 bases left in between. The CDR3 has 13 residues. The V gene's germline CDR1 is SGHTA and CDR2 FQGNSA.

The chain carries TRBV11-3 and TRBJ1-6; D ambiguous. The CDR3 runs to 14 residues. V lost 2 bases, J lost 5 bases, and 7 bases lay in between. Per germline, CDR1 SGHNT and CDR2 YENEEA. The CDR3 nucleotides read TGTGCCAGCAGCTTATACAGTGATAATTCACCCCTCCACTTT. It is translated as CASSLYSDNSPLHF.

The chain recombines TRBV29-1 with TRBJ1-2; 8 nucleotides match TRBD1. The CDR3 is made up of 13 amino acids. V lost 5 bases to trimming and J lost 8 bases; unmatched junction nucleotides: 10. Germline lookup yields CDR1 SQVTM and CDR2 ANQGSEA. The CDR3 loop reads CSVSNNRGEGYTF. Here the CDR3 DNA reads TGCAGCGTTTCAAACAACAGGGGGGAAGGCTACACCTTC.